The 30 T cell receptor beta chains below all came from one sample that was sequenced in a study of blood T cell repertoires in COVID-19. Generated by immunoSEQ multiplex PCR, the TCRdb table keeps only in-frame clones and is missing some. This table has roughly 100,000 clones, about 91% appearing once. Sequencing input: peripheral blood. The receptors come from a woman of 80 years or more with active COVID-19.

The chain couples TRBV6-1 to TRBJ2-7, with 8 bases fitting TRBD1. Germline V gene data show CDR1 as MNHNS and CDR2 as SASEGT. Trimming took 1 base from V and 4 from J; bases not matched to a gene: 3. The CDR3 is made up of 14 amino acids. CDR3 in DNA: TGTGCCAGCAGTGAAGTAAACAGGGGGTACGAGCAGTACTTC. Its translation is CASSEVNRGYEQYF.

The rearrangement uses TRBV24-1 and TRBJ2-3, with 14 nucleotides matching TRBD2. Trimming at V came to 2 bases and at J to 6 bases, leaving 15 bases not matched to a gene. The CDR3 has 20 amino acids. The V gene's germline CDR1 is KGHDR and CDR2 SFDVKD. The CDR3 sequence: CATSDSHGTSGSGSTDTQYF. The DNA of the CDR3 is TGTGCCACCAGTGATTCCCATGGGACTAGCGGGAGTGGTAGTACCGATACGCAGTATTTT.

This chain uses TRBV30 with TRBJ2-3; possible D gene TRBD1, 5 bases. Germline lookup yields CDR1 GTSNPN and CDR2 SVGIG (reference sequence). The CDR3 has 16 residues. The germline V and J ends were trimmed by 7 bases and 0 bases, with 20 bases remaining between them. CDR3 nucleotides: TGTGCCTCATCGACGCTGGCAGGGCCTAGCACAGATACGCAGTATTTT. Translated: CASSTLAGPSTDTQYF.

The V call is TRBV18, the J call TRBJ2-7, with 8 bases identical to TRBD1. This CDR3 comprises 16 residues. V shed 3 bases, J shed 6 bases, and the junction held 13 bases outside the gene matches. Germline CDR1 reads KGHSH; CDR2 reads LQKENI. CDR3 amino acids: CASSPIVAGGGSEQYF. CDR3 nucleotides: TGTGCCAGCTCACCTATAGTGGCAGGGGGCGGAAGCGAGCAGTACTTC.

The chain carries TRBV6-6 and TRBJ2-7; a weak D match, TRBD1 (6 bases). The germline V and J ends were trimmed by 5 bases and 7 bases, with 15 bases remaining between them. This CDR3 is built from 13 residues. CDR1 and CDR2 from the germline V gene are MNHNY and SVGAGI (reference sequence). CDR3 region: CASSTPGEWEQYF. DNA of the CDR3: TGTGCCAGCAGTACCCCAGGGGAATGGGAGCAGTACTTC.

The genes are TRBV7-2 and TRBJ1-1; 7 nucleotides match TRBD1. The length of the CDR3 is 15 residues. V shed 1 base, J shed 4 bases, and the junction held 6 bases outside the gene matches. Germline-derived CDR1 and CDR2 are SGHTA and FQGNSA. The CDR3 is CASSLGRQGSTEAFF. The DNA for the CDR3 is TGTGCCAGCAGCTTAGGAAGACAGGGCAGCACTGAAGCTTTCTTT.

This rearrangement joins TRBV3-1 (or the pseudogene TRBV3-2) to TRBJ2-1; 10 bases map to TRBD2. The V and J ends lost 6 bases and 6 bases, in that order; junction bases with no gene match: 8. The CDR3 spans 15 residues. Germline-derived CDR1 and CDR2 are LGHDT and YNNKEL (reference sequence). CDR3 in DNA: TGTGCCAGCAGTCAGAGGCTAGCGGGGGTCAATGAGCAGTTCTTC. This codes for CASSQRLAGVNEQFF.

The CDR3 reads CASSGQMNTEAFF. CDR3 nucleotide sequence: TGTGCCAGCAGCGGACAGATGAACACTGAAGCTTTCTTT. The chain joins TRBV6-5 to TRBJ1-1, with D tentatively TRBD1 (6 bases). The germline gives CDR1 MNHEY, CDR2 SVGAGI. Trimming took 6 bases from V and 0 from J, leaving 8 bases between them. This CDR3 is 13 amino acids long.

This chain links TRBV29-1 with TRBJ2-7; 12 bases map to TRBD2. CDR1 and CDR2 from the germline V gene are SQVTM and ANQGSEA. Trimming took 6 bases from V and 4 from J; bases not matched to a gene: 10. The CDR3 is made up of 15 amino acids. CDR3 in DNA: TGCAGCGTCCTAAGGACTAGCGGGATCTCTTACGAGCAGTACTTC. Translation gives CSVLRTSGISYEQYF.

V gene TRBV2 combines with J gene TRBJ1-4, with D maybe TRBD1 (6 bases). Trimming pared 6 bases from V and 6 bases from J, leaving 14 bases between. This CDR3 is built from 14 residues. Germline CDR1 is SNHLY and CDR2 is FYNNEI. The CDR3 coding sequence is TGTGCCAGCAGAAACAGGGTCGGGGATGAAAAACTGTTTTTT. Translated, it gives CASRNRVGDEKLFF.

The CDR3 DNA reads as TGTGCCAGCAGCGAGACAAGGGGGGGTATGAACACTGAAGCTTTCTTT. It codes for CASSETRGGMNTEAFF. The chain is built from TRBV2 and TRBJ1-1; possible D gene TRBD1, 6 bases. V was shortened by 6 bases and J by 0 bases, with 17 bases between the two germline ends. Germline CDR1 reads SNHLY; CDR2 reads FYNNEI. This CDR3 has 16 amino acids.

The gene calls are TRBV18 and TRBJ1-3; no clear D. The ends were cut back, 3 bases at V and 0 bases at J, with 12 bases in the middle. Germline values: CDR1 KGHSH, CDR2 LQKENI. This CDR3 spans 16 amino acids. This CDR3 reads CASSPPTSSSGNTIYF. Written as DNA, the CDR3 is TGTGCCAGCTCACCCCCGACATCAAGCTCTGGAAACACCATATATTTT.

This chain links TRBV3-1 (or the pseudogene TRBV3-2) with TRBJ2-5, with D perhaps matching TRBD2 (5 bases). CDR3 length equals 18 residues. Trimming stripped 3 bases from V and 4 bases from J, with 24 bases between. Germline V gene data show CDR1 as LGHDT and CDR2 as YNNKEL (reference sequence). CDR3 sequence reads: CASSQSEARRKMRETQYF. In DNA form, the CDR3 reads TGTGCCAGCAGCCAGTCGGAGGCCCGGCGCAAAATGCGAGAGACCCAGTACTTC.

The chain has TRBV3-1 (or the pseudogene TRBV3-2) and TRBJ2-1; D not certain. The CDR3 length is 13 residues. V dropped 3 bases and J dropped 7 bases, with 10 bases sitting between them. CDR1 and CDR2 (germline): LGHDT, YNNKEL (reference sequence). The CDR3 is CASSHRDRNEQFF. For the CDR3, the DNA is TGTGCCAGCAGCCATAGAGATCGGAATGAGCAGTTCTTC.

This chain links TRBV15 with TRBJ1-1; D not resolved. V lost 0 bases and J lost 4, with 12 bases in between. There are 15 residues in the CDR3. Looked up from germline, CDR1 is LNHNV and CDR2 is YYDKDF (reference sequence). This CDR3 is CATSRDGRMGTEAFF. The CDR3 DNA sequence: TGTGCCACCAGCAGAGATGGCAGGATGGGCACTGAAGCTTTCTTT.

The V call is TRBV12-3 or TRBV12-4, the J call TRBJ2-3; no clear D. The CDR3 sequence is 13 residues long. V was pared by 9 bases and J by 6 bases, with 16 bases between. CDR3 coding DNA: TGTGCCAGTCGTCCCACGCCGGTCGATACGCAGTATTTT. Encoded protein: CASRPTPVDTQYF.

The V and J genes are TRBV7-9 and TRBJ2-1; 9 bases are shared with TRBD2. The CDR3 spans 15 residues. V was pared by 2 bases and J by 6 bases, with 5 bases of the junction left unmatched. Germline lookup yields CDR1 SEHNR and CDR2 FQNEAQ (reference sequence). The CDR3: CASSLIGGRANEQFF. As DNA, the CDR3 is TGTGCCAGCAGCTTAATTGGCGGGAGGGCCAATGAGCAGTTCTTC.

The chain recombines TRBV28 with TRBJ2-7; the match to TRBD2 covers 12 bases. In germline, CDR1 is MDHEN, CDR2 SYDVKM. The CDR3 sequence is 16 residues long. J was trimmed by 6 bases and V by 5 bases; bases with no gene match: 11. CDR3 bases: TGTGCCAGCAGTGGACTAGCGGGGCCCAGGGTTAGCGAGCAGTACTTC. Translation: CASSGLAGPRVSEQYF. The complete variable domain, with remaining parts taken from reference TRBV28 and TRBJ2-7, reads DVKVTQSSRYLVKRTGEKVFLECVQDMDHENMFWYRQDPGLGLRLIYFSYDVKMKEKGDIPEGYSVSREKKERFSLILESASTNQTSMYLCASSGLAGPRVSEQYFGPGTRLTVT.

The table lists this clone with many counts. The chain combines TRBV10-3 with TRBJ2-1; TRBD2 matches 12 bases. There are 16 residues in the CDR3. V lost 0 bases to trimming and J lost 7 bases; unmatched junction nucleotides: 4. Germline-derived CDR1 and CDR2 are ENHRY and SYGVKD. This CDR3 is CAISESRTSGVNEQFF. The CDR3 nucleotides are TGTGCCATCAGTGAGTCGAGGACTAGCGGGGTAAATGAGCAGTTCTTC.

The V call is TRBV5-4, the J call TRBJ2-7; 9 nucleotides agree with TRBD2. Germline V CDR1 and CDR2: SGHNT, YYREEE (reference sequence). Trimming cost V 5 bases and J 3 bases; bases outside gene matches: 9. There are 15 residues in the CDR3. The CDR3 region has the DNA TGTGCCAGCAGACCCGGGGGCGGGAGGGACTACGAGCAGTACTTC. Translation: CASRPGGGRDYEQYF.

The rearrangement uses TRBV25-1 and TRBJ2-6, with 10 bases that match TRBD1. The CDR3 consists of 17 residues. V shed 6 bases, J shed 1 base, and the junction held 6 bases outside the gene matches. Germline CDR1 MGHDK, CDR2 SYGVNS. CDR3 nucleotides: TGTGCCAGCAGGGGGGACAGGGGCTTATCTGGGGCCAACGTCCTGACTTTC. Translation: CASRGDRGLSGANVLTF.

V and J are TRBV10-3 and TRBJ2-7, with 8 bases matching TRBD2. The V and J ends lost 0 bases and 2 bases, in that order; junction bases with no gene match: 3. Germline CDR1 is ENHRY and CDR2 is SYGVKD. This CDR3 region has 15 residues. The CDR3 sequence: CAISESAGLAYEQYF. DNA for the CDR3: TGTGCCATCAGTGAGTCGGCGGGACTAGCCTACGAGCAGTACTTC.

The chain joins TRBV7-9 to TRBJ2-1; tentatively, D is TRBD2 (6 bases). V was trimmed by 5 bases and J by 9 bases, leaving 17 bases between them. CDR1 is SEHNR and CDR2 is FQNEAQ in the germline V gene (reference sequence). CDR3 length: 14 amino acids. The DNA for the CDR3 is TGTGCCAGCAGCCGGTGGGAGGAGAAGATTGAGCAGTTCTTC. Translation gives CASSRWEEKIEQFF.

V usage is TRBV3-1 (or the pseudogene TRBV3-2) and J usage is TRBJ2-1; D is possibly TRBD2 (6 bases). CDR3 length equals 16 residues. Between the trimmed V and J ends, which lost 3 bases and 4 bases, there was a span of 16 bases. Germline CDR1 and CDR2: LGHDT and YNNKEL (reference sequence). DNA for the CDR3: TGTGCCAGCAGCCATCTCCCGGGACTGACGTACAATGAGCAGTTCTTC. This encodes CASSHLPGLTYNEQFF.

In this sample, this clone turned up once. The genes are TRBV29-1 and TRBJ1-1; no definite D call. The CDR3 length is 13 residues. CDR1 is SQVTM, CDR2 ANQGSEA, per germline. V was pared by 4 bases and J by 3 bases, with 12 bases between. In DNA form, the CDR3 reads TGCAGCGTTGTAAGGGAGAGGTACACTGAAGCTTTCTTT. Translation: CSVVRERYTEAFF.

The J gene is TRBJ2-7, the V gene TRBV7-2, with 8 positions matching TRBD2. After removal of 3 bases from V and 0 bases from J, the junction contained 4 bases not matched to a gene. CDR1 is SGHTA and CDR2 is FQGNSA in the germline V gene. CDR3 length: 15 residues. CDR3 DNA sequence: TGTGCCAGCAGCTTGGTAGCGGGAAGCTCCTACGAGCAGTACTTC. Translation gives CASSLVAGSSYEQYF.

The rearrangement links TRBV3-1 (or the pseudogene TRBV3-2) to TRBJ2-3; no reliable D call. This CDR3 has 15 amino acids. Germline V gene sequence: CDR1 LGHDT, CDR2 YNNKEL (reference sequence). Trimming removed 0 bases from V and 2 bases from J, with 9 bases in between. CDR3 sequence reads: CASSQDSGTTDTQYF. The CDR3 nucleotides read TGTGCCAGCAGCCAAGATTCAGGTACCACAGATACGCAGTATTTT.

The rearrangement joins TRBV7-9 to TRBJ1-5, with 7 bases fitting TRBD1. V dropped 5 bases and J dropped 5; count of bases not matched to a gene: 6. Germline V gene data show CDR1 as SEHNR and CDR2 as FQNEAQ (reference sequence). This CDR3 contains 14 residues. The CDR3 sequence is CASSPDRVYQPQHF. In DNA form, the CDR3 reads TGTGCCAGCAGCCCCGACAGGGTCTATCAGCCCCAGCATTTT.

The J gene is TRBJ2-3, the V gene TRBV5-1, with TRBD2 matching 10 bases. The V segment lost 4 bases and the J segment 0 bases; nucleotides outside the gene matches: 5. Germline lookup yields CDR1 SGHRS and CDR2 YFSETQ. The CDR3 loop spans 16 amino acids. In nucleotides, the CDR3 is TGCGCCAGCAGCCTCCGGACTAGCGGAAGCACAGATACGCAGTATTTT. It is translated as CASSLRTSGSTDTQYF.

This clone was counted a single time. V is TRBV6-5 and J is TRBJ1-5; a possible D gene is TRBD1 (6 bases). The length of the CDR3 is 13 residues. Germline CDR1 and CDR2: MNHEY and SVGAGI. V gave up 7 bases and J gave up 4 bases, with 11 bases separating them. The CDR3 is CASTGTLNQPQHF. The DNA for the CDR3 is TGTGCCAGCACCGGGACATTAAATCAGCCCCAGCATTTT.